Listed below are T cell receptor beta chains from one sample, sequenced in a study of cytomegalovirus exposure and HLA in healthy donors. Clones were read by immunoSEQ multiplex PCR, and TCRdb kept only the in-frame ones, dropping some. The table lists 120,000 or so clones, more than 60% of them singletons, with roughly 9.3% in the top ten. Material for sequencing was PBMCs. The receptors come from a woman aged 45-65 years in good health and CMV-seropositive. Both conserved end residues are part of each CDR3. The D gene is left open where the match is weak. The size of a clone is reported for some rows only, either as once, few or many, or as a class for expanded clones.

cdr3_nt: TGTGCCAGCAGCTTACAGGGATTTCTCTATAATTCACCCCTCCACTTT
cdr3_aa: CASSLQGFLYNSPLHF
j_call: TRBJ1-6
v_call: TRBV5-6
clone_size: few
d_call: -

cdr3_nt: TGCGCCAGCAGCTTTTCAGACAGGGATTACAATGAGCAGTTCTTC
cdr3_aa: CASSFSDRDYNEQFF
j_call: TRBJ2-1
v_call: TRBV5-1
clone_size: few
d_call: TRBD1

cdr3_nt: TGTGCCAGCAGCAGGGTGGGAGGGACTGAAGCTTTCTTT
cdr3_aa: CASSRVGGTEAFF
j_call: TRBJ1-1
v_call: TRBV6-6
clone_size: -
d_call: -

cdr3_nt: TGTGCCAGCAGCAACTGGGACAGATACATGAACACTGAAGCTTTCTTT
cdr3_aa: CASSNWDRYMNTEAFF
j_call: TRBJ1-1
v_call: TRBV5-6
clone_size: -
d_call: TRBD1

cdr3_nt: TGTGCCAGCAGAGTAAGAGGGATCACAGATACGCAGTATTTT
cdr3_aa: CASRVRGITDTQYF
j_call: TRBJ2-3
v_call: TRBV2
clone_size: -
d_call: -

cdr3_nt: TGCGCCAGCAGCTCCCAGGGGCAGTTGGGAGAAAAACTGTTTTTT
cdr3_aa: CASSSQGQLGEKLFF
j_call: TRBJ1-4
v_call: TRBV5-1
clone_size: -
d_call: -

cdr3_nt: TGCAGCGTGACAGGGGGGAACAATCAGCCCCAGCATTTT
cdr3_aa: CSVTGGNNQPQHF
j_call: TRBJ1-5
v_call: TRBV29-1
clone_size: -
d_call: TRBD1

cdr3_nt: TGTGCCAGCAGCCCCCGGGGTAGCTTTTATGACTACGAGCAGTACTTC
cdr3_aa: CASSPRGSFYDYEQYF
j_call: TRBJ2-7
v_call: TRBV7-2
clone_size: -
d_call: -

cdr3_nt: TGTGCCAGCTCGGTAGGGGGATGGGAGACCCAGTACTTC
cdr3_aa: CASSVGGWETQYF
j_call: TRBJ2-5
v_call: TRBV6-1
clone_size: -
d_call: -

cdr3_nt: TGTGCCAGCAGTGCACCATGGGGAGGGACGAGCACCGGGGAGCTGTTTTTT
cdr3_aa: CASSAPWGGTSTGELFF
j_call: TRBJ2-2
v_call: TRBV25-1
clone_size: -
d_call: TRBD2

cdr3_nt: TGTGCCAGCAGCAGGACAGGGGGGGAATACTACGAGCAGTACTTC
cdr3_aa: CASSRTGGEYYEQYF
j_call: TRBJ2-7
v_call: TRBV6-6
clone_size: -
d_call: TRBD1

cdr3_nt: TGTGCCAGCAGCCCTTGGGGAGACAGGGGATTCGGCACTGAAGCTTTCTTT
cdr3_aa: CASSPWGDRGFGTEAFF
j_call: TRBJ1-1
v_call: TRBV5-6
clone_size: -
d_call: TRBD1

cdr3_nt: TGTGCCAGCAGTTACTTAAGCGGGAAACAAGAGACCCAGTACTTC
cdr3_aa: CASSYLSGKQETQYF
j_call: TRBJ2-5
v_call: TRBV6-5
clone_size: few
d_call: TRBD2

cdr3_nt: TGTGCCTGGAGCCCGGGGGTGGGCGAGCAGTACTTC
cdr3_aa: CAWSPGVGEQYF
j_call: TRBJ2-7
v_call: TRBV30
clone_size: -
d_call: -

cdr3_nt: TGTGCCAGCAGCCGGGTACTAGCGGGGGGCACAGATACGCAGTATTTT
cdr3_aa: CASSRVLAGGTDTQYF
j_call: TRBJ2-3
v_call: TRBV5-4
clone_size: -
d_call: TRBD2

cdr3_nt: TGCGCCAGCAGCTTGGCGGGAGTCCCAGGAGGTGAGCAGTTCTTC
cdr3_aa: CASSLAGVPGGEQFF
j_call: TRBJ2-1
v_call: TRBV5-1
clone_size: -
d_call: -

cdr3_nt: TGCGCCAGCAGCCGGACAGGGTTAAGGGATCAGCCCCAGCATTTT
cdr3_aa: CASSRTGLRDQPQHF
j_call: TRBJ1-5
v_call: TRBV5-1
clone_size: -
d_call: TRBD1

cdr3_nt: TGTGCCAGCAGTTCCGTGACAGACAATCAGCCCCAGCATTTT
cdr3_aa: CASSSVTDNQPQHF
j_call: TRBJ1-5
v_call: TRBV6-6
clone_size: -
d_call: -

cdr3_nt: TGTGCCTGGAGTGTATTGGGTGGGAGATTGACACCCCTCCACTTT
cdr3_aa: CAWSVLGGRLTPLHF
j_call: TRBJ1-6
v_call: TRBV30
clone_size: -
d_call: -

cdr3_nt: TGTGCCAGCTCAAACCACCAGGCCGGGAAAGCTTTCTTT
cdr3_aa: CASSNHQAGKAFF
j_call: TRBJ1-1
v_call: TRBV2
clone_size: -
d_call: -

cdr3_nt: TGTGCCAGCTGGCCGGGTGGGGAAAAACTGTTTTTT
cdr3_aa: CASWPGGEKLFF
j_call: TRBJ1-4
v_call: TRBV2
clone_size: few
d_call: -

cdr3_nt: TGTGCCAGCAGCCAGGCGGACAGGGCCTTTTCCTACGAGCAGTACTTC
cdr3_aa: CASSQADRAFSYEQYF
j_call: TRBJ2-7
v_call: TRBV4-2
clone_size: -
d_call: TRBD1

cdr3_nt: TGTGCCAGCAGCTTAACCAAGGGGGTCCCTGAAAAACTGTTTTTT
cdr3_aa: CASSLTKGVPEKLFF
j_call: TRBJ1-4
v_call: TRBV5-4
clone_size: -
d_call: -

cdr3_nt: TGTGCCAGCAGCCCTGGGCGGGAGACCTACGAGCAGTACTTC
cdr3_aa: CASSPGRETYEQYF
j_call: TRBJ2-7
v_call: TRBV9
clone_size: -
d_call: TRBD2

cdr3_nt: TGTGCCATCAGTGAGCGGGGGGGGGCCACAGATACGCAGTATTTT
cdr3_aa: CAISERGGATDTQYF
j_call: TRBJ2-3
v_call: TRBV10-3
clone_size: -
d_call: TRBD2

cdr3_nt: TGTGCCAGCTCACCAGGCCAGGGGTTATACGAGCAGTACTTC
cdr3_aa: CASSPGQGLYEQYF
j_call: TRBJ2-7
v_call: TRBV18
clone_size: -
d_call: -

cdr3_nt: TGTGCCAGCAGCCCCTACCCTCGGACTAGCGGGAGGGCCGGGGAGACCCAGTACTTC
cdr3_aa: CASSPYPRTSGRAGETQYF
j_call: TRBJ2-5
v_call: TRBV5-6
clone_size: few
d_call: TRBD2

cdr3_nt: TGTGCCTGGAGTGTAGAAAGAGGGCGCGGGTATGGCTACACCTTC
cdr3_aa: CAWSVERGRGYGYTF
j_call: TRBJ1-2
v_call: TRBV30
clone_size: -
d_call: -

cdr3_nt: TGTGCCAGCAGCAAAGCGGACGGACAGGGCAACAATCAGCCCCAGCATTTT
cdr3_aa: CASSKADGQGNNQPQHF
j_call: TRBJ1-5
v_call: TRBV21-1
clone_size: -
d_call: -

cdr3_nt: TGTGCCAGCAGTCAAGACGGACAATTCTCCTACGAGCAGTACTTC
cdr3_aa: CASSQDGQFSYEQYF
j_call: TRBJ2-7
v_call: TRBV7-2
clone_size: -
d_call: -

cdr3_nt: TGTGCCAGCAGTGACCACGGGAGTATGACAGATACGCAGTATTTT
cdr3_aa: CASSDHGSMTDTQYF
j_call: TRBJ2-3
v_call: TRBV2
clone_size: -
d_call: -

cdr3_nt: TGTGCCAGCAGTGAATGGCCCTGGACTGAAGCTTTCTTT
cdr3_aa: CASSEWPWTEAFF
j_call: TRBJ1-1
v_call: TRBV6-4
clone_size: -
d_call: -

cdr3_nt: TGTGCCAGCACCCGGACAGGACTTAATGGCTACACCTTC
cdr3_aa: CASTRTGLNGYTF
j_call: TRBJ1-2
v_call: TRBV6-5
clone_size: -
d_call: TRBD1

cdr3_nt: TGCGCCAGCAGTCACCCGCAGGGTGGCTATGGCTACACCTTC
cdr3_aa: CASSHPQGGYGYTF
j_call: TRBJ1-2
v_call: TRBV23-1
clone_size: -
d_call: -

cdr3_nt: TGTGCCAGTAGTATACAGGGGGGAGAGACCCAGTACTTC
cdr3_aa: CASSIQGGETQYF
j_call: TRBJ2-5
v_call: TRBV19
clone_size: -
d_call: -

cdr3_nt: TGTGCCAGCAGCTACAGGGGATATGGGGCCAACGTCCTGACTTTC
cdr3_aa: CASSYRGYGANVLTF
j_call: TRBJ2-6
v_call: TRBV11-1
clone_size: -
d_call: TRBD1

cdr3_nt: TGCGCCAGCAGCCAAGGGGACAGGGCCACTGAAGCTTTCTTT
cdr3_aa: CASSQGDRATEAFF
j_call: TRBJ1-1
v_call: TRBV4-3
clone_size: -
d_call: TRBD1

cdr3_nt: TGTGCTAGCAGCCAGGGACAGAACACTGAAGCTTTCTTT
cdr3_aa: CASSQGQNTEAFF
j_call: TRBJ1-1
v_call: TRBV7-7
clone_size: -
d_call: -

cdr3_nt: TGTGCCAGCAGCTTAGTCTGGACTAGCGGGGAGCTGTTTTTT
cdr3_aa: CASSLVWTSGELFF
j_call: TRBJ2-2
v_call: TRBV7-2
clone_size: -
d_call: TRBD2